Listed below are T cell receptor beta chains from one sample, sequenced in a study of untreated major depressive disorder. The assay was immunoSEQ multiplex PCR, and TCRdb's table has in-frame clones only and misses some. The table lists about 19,000 clones, roughly 90% of them singletons. Sequenced material: CD4+ T cells from PBMCs. Receptor source: a woman in her thirties or forties with major depressive disorder. CDR3s include the opening cysteine and the closing phenylalanine or tryptophan. The order of the fields is clone size, V gene, D gene, J gene, CDR3 protein, CDR3 DNA. A D gene is named only where the DNA matches it firmly. Clone sizes are given selectively: once, few, many, or a class where the clone is expanded.

NA,TRBV11-3,NA,TRBJ2-5,CASSSPALRAAMVETQYF,TGTGCCAGCAGCTCCCCCGCTCTTAGGGCGGCGATGGTGGAGACCCAGTACTTC
NA,TRBV12-5,NA,TRBJ2-3,CASGLYRVSTDTQYF,TGTGCTAGTGGTTTGTACAGGGTCTCAACAGATACGCAGTATTTT
NA,TRBV7-9,NA,TRBJ1-4,CASSILGGFDEKLFF,TGTGCCAGCAGCATCTTGGGGGGGTTCGATGAAAAACTGTTTTTT
few,TRBV7-9,TRBD2,TRBJ2-5,CASSSRTSGETQYF,TGTGCCAGCAGCTCACGGACTAGCGGGGAGACCCAGTACTTC
NA,TRBV9,NA,TRBJ1-3,CASSVGQQNTIYF,TGTGCCAGCAGCGTAGGACAGCAAAACACCATATATTTT
NA,TRBV5-6,NA,TRBJ2-7,CASSLAPFERRQYF,TGTGCCAGCAGCTTGGCCCCCTTCGAAAGAAGGCAGTACTTC
once,TRBV6-1,NA,TRBJ1-1,CASTRAVVVNTEAFF,TGTGCCAGCACGAGAGCGGTGGTGGTGAACACTGAAGCTTTCTTT
NA,TRBV11-2,TRBD1,TRBJ2-4,CASSLTRTGIERVKNIQYF,TGTGCCAGCAGTCTTACTCGGACAGGGATAGAGCGTGTCAAAAACATTCAGTACTTC
NA,TRBV6-1,TRBD1,TRBJ1-4,CASRNRGKLFF,TGTGCCAGCAGAAACAGGGGAAAACTGTTTTTT
NA,TRBV19,NA,TRBJ1-1,CASSIGRLLGVNTEAFF,TGTGCCAGTAGTATCGGTCGGCTGCTTGGCGTAAACACTGAAGCTTTCTTT
NA,TRBV7-2,TRBD2,TRBJ2-2,CASSPRTSGISTGELFF,TGTGCCAGCAGCCCAAGGACTAGCGGGATTTCTACCGGGGAGCTGTTTTTT
NA,TRBV7-8,NA,TRBJ1-2,CASSLVAGGGYTF,TGTGCCAGCAGCTTAGTGGCCGGGGGAGGCTACACCTTC
NA,TRBV5-1,NA,TRBJ1-2,CASSLGRAGESGYTF,TGCGCCAGCAGCTTGGGAAGGGCAGGGGAGAGCGGCTACACCTTC